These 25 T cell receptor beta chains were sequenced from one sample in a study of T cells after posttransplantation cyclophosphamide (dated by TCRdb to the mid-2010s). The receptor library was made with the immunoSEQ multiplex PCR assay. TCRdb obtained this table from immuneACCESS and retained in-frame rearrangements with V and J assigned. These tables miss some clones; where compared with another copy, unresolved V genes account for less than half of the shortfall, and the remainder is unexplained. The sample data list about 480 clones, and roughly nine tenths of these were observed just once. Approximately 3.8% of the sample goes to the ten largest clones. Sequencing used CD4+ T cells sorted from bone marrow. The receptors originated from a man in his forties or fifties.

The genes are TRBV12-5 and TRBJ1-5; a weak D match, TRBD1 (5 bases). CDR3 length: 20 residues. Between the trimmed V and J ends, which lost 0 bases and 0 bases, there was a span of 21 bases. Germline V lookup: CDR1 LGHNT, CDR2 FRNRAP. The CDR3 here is CASGLVPAAGHLYSNQPQHF. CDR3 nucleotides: TGTGCTAGTGGTTTGGTTCCCGCCGCCGGACACCTCTATAGCAATCAGCCCCAGCATTTT. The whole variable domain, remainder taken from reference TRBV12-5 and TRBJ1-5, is DARVTQTPRHKVTEMGQEVTMRCQPILGHNTVFWYRQTMMQGLELLAYFRNRAPLDDSGMPKDRFSAEMPDATLATLKIQPSEPRDSAVYFCASGLVPAAGHLYSNQPQHFGDGTRLSIL.

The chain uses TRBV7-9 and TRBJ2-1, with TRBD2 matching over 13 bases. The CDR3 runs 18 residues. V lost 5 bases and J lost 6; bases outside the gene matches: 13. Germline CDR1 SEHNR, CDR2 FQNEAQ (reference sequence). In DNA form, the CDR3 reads TGTGCCAGCAGCCCTAACCCACTAGCGGGGGGGCCTCGCAATGAGCAGTTCTTC. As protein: CASSPNPLAGGPRNEQFF.

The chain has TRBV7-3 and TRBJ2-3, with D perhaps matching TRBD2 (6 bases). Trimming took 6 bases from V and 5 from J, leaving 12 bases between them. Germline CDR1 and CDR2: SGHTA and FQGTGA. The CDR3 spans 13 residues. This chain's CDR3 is CASSSTRGDTQYF. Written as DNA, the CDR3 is TGTGCCAGCAGTTCGACTAGGGGAGATACGCAGTATTTT.

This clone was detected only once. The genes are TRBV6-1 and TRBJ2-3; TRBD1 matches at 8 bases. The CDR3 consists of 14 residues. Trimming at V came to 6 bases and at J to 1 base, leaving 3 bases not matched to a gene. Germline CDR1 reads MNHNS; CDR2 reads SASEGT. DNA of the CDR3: TGTGCCAGCAGAGACAGGGGCGGCACAGATACGCAGTATTTT. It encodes CASRDRGGTDTQYF.

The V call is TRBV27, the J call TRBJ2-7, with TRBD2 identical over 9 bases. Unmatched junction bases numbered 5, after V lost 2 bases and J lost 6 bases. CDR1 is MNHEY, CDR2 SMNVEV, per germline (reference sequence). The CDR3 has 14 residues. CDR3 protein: CASSLALAGAEQYF. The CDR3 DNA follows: TGTGCCAGCAGTTTAGCCTTAGCGGGAGCCGAGCAGTACTTC.

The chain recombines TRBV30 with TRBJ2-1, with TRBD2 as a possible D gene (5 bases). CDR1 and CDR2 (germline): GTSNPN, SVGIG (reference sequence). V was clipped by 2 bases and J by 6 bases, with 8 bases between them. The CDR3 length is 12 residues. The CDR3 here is CAWSRLANEQFF. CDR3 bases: TGTGCCTGGAGTCGGCTAGCCAATGAGCAGTTCTTC. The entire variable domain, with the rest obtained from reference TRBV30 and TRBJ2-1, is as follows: SQTIHQWPATLVQPVGSPLSLECTVEGTSNPNLYWYRQAAGRGLQLLFYSVGIGQISSEVPQNLSASRPQDRQFILSSKKLLLSDSGFYLCAWSRLANEQFFGPGTRLTVL.

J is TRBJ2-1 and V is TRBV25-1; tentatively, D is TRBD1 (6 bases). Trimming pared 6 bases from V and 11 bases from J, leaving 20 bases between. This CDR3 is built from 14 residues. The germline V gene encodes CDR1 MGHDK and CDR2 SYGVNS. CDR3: CASSRTVTSDKQFF. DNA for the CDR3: TGTGCCAGCAGCAGGACAGTTACCTCGGATAAGCAGTTCTTC.

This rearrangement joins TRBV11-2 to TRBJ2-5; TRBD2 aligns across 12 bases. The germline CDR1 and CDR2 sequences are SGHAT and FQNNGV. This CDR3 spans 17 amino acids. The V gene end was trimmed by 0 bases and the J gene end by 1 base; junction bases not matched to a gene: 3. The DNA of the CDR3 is TGTGCCAGCAGCTTAGAAAGGACTAGCGGGGCCCAAGAGACCCAGTACTTC. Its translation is CASSLERTSGAQETQYF. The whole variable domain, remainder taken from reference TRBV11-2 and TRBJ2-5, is EAGVAQSPRYKIIEKRQSVAFWCNPISGHATLYWYQQILGQGPKLLIQFQNNGVVDDSQLPKDRFSAERLKGVDSTLKIQPAKLEDSAVYLCASSLERTSGAQETQYFGPGTRLLVL.

CDR3 protein: CASSRDMGDEQFF. CDR3 coding DNA: TGTGCCAGCAGCAGGGACATGGGCGATGAGCAGTTCTTC. This chain connects TRBV2 to TRBJ2-1; possible D gene TRBD1, 6 bases. Germline CDR1 reads SNHLY; CDR2 reads FYNNEI. This CDR3 has 13 amino acids. Trimming pared 6 bases from V and 8 bases from J, leaving 14 bases between.

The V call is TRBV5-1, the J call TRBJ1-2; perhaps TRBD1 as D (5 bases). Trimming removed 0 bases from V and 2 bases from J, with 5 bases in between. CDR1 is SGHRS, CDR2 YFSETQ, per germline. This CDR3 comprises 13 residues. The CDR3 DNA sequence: TGCGCCAGCAGCTTGGACAGGAACTATGGCTACACCTTC. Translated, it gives CASSLDRNYGYTF. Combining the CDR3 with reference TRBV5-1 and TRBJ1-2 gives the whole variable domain KAGVTQTPRYLIKTRGQQVTLSCSPISGHRSVSWYQQTPGQGLQFLFEYFSETQRNKGNFPGRFSGRQFSNSRSEMNVSTLELGDSALYLCASSLDRNYGYTFGSGTRLTVV.

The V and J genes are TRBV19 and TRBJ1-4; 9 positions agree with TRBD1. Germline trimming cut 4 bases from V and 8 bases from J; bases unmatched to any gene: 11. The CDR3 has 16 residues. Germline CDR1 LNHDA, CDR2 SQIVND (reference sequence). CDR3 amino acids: CASSSLGTGPREKLFF. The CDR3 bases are TGTGCCAGTAGTAGCTTAGGGACAGGGCCGAGGGAAAAACTGTTTTTT.

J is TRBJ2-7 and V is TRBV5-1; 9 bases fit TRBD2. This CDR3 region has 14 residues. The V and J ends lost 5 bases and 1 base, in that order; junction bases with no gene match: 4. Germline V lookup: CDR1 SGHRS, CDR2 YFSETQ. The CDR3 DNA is TGCGCCAGCAGTCCTAGCGGGATTTCCTACGAGCAGTACTTC. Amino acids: CASSPSGISYEQYF.

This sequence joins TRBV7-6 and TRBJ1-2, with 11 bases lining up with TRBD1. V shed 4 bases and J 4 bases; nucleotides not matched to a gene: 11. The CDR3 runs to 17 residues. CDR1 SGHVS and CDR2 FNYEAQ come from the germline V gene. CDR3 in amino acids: CASSSSRPGQGVYGYTF. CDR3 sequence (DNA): TGTGCCAGCAGCTCCTCCAGACCGGGACAGGGGGTCTATGGCTACACCTTC.

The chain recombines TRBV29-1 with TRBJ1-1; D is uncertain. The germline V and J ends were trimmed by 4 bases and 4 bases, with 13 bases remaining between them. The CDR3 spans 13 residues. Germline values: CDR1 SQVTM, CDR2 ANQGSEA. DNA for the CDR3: TGCAGCGTTGGAGCGCTTACCCTCACTGAAGCTTTCTTT. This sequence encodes CSVGALTLTEAFF.

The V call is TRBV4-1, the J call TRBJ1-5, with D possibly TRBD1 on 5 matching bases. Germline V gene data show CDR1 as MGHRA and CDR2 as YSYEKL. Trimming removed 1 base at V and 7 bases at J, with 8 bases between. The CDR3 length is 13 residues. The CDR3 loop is CASSQVGVQPQHF. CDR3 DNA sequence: TGCGCCAGCAGCCAAGTAGGGGTACAGCCCCAGCATTTT.

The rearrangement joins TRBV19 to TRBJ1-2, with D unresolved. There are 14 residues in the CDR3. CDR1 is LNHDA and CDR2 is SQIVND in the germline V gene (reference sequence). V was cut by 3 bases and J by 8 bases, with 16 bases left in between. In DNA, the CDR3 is TGTGCCAGTAGTATCTCGGAGGGTGCCAGCGGCTACACCTTC. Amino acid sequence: CASSISEGASGYTF. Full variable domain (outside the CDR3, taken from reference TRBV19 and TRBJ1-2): DGGITQSPKYLFRKEGQNVTLSCEQNLNHDAMYWYRQDPGQGLRLIYYSQIVNDFQKGDIAEGYSVSREKKESFPLTVTSAQKNPTAFYLCASSISEGASGYTFGSGTRLTVV.

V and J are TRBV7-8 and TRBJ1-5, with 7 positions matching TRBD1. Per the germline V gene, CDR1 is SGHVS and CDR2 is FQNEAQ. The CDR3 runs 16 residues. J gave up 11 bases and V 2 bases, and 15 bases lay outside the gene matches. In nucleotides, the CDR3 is TGTGCCAGCAGCTTAATATACGGCCAGGGGGGAATCACCCAGCATTTT. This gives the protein CASSLIYGQGGITQHF.

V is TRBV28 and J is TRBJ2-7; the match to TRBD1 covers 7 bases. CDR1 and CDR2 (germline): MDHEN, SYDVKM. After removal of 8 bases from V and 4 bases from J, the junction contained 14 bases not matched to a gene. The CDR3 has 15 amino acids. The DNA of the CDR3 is TGTGCCAGCGACAAACCAGGGGGTCAGGGTTACGAGCAGTACTTC. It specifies CASDKPGGQGYEQYF.

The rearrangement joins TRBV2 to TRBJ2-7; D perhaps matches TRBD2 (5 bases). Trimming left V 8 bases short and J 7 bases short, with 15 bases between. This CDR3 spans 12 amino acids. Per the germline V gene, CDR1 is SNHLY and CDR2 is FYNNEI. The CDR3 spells CASGRRTGEQYF. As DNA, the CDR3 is TGTGCCAGCGGCAGAAGAACGGGAGAGCAGTACTTC.

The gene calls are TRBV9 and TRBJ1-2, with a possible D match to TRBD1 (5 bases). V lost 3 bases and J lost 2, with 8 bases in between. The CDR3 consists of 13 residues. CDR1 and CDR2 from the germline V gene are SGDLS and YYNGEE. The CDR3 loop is CASSADRNYGYTF. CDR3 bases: TGTGCCAGCAGCGCTGACAGAAACTATGGCTACACCTTC.

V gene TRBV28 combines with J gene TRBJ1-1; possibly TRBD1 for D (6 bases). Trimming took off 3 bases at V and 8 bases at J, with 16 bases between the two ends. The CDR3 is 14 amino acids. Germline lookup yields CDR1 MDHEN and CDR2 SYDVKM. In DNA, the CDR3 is TGTGCCAGCAGTTTCAGGGGCACCACAGGGGAAGCTTTCTTT. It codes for CASSFRGTTGEAFF.

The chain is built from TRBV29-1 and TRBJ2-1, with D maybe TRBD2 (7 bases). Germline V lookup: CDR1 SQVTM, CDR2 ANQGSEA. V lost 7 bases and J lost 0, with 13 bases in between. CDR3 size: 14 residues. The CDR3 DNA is TGCAGCGCCGGGGGGACAAGCTCCTACAATGAGCAGTTCTTC. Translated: CSAGGTSSYNEQFF.

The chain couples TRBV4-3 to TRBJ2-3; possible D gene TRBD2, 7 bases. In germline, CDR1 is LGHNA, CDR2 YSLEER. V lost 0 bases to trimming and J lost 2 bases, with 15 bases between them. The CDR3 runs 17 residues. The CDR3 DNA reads TGCGCCAGCAGCCAAGAGAGGGGGGGAGACTACACAGATACGCAGTATTTT. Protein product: CASSQERGGDYTDTQYF.

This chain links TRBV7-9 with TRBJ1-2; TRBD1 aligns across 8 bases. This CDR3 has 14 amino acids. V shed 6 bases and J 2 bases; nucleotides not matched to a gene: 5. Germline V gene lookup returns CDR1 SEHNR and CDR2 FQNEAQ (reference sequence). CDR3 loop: CASSPWTGNYGYTF. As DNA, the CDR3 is TGTGCCAGCAGTCCTTGGACAGGGAACTATGGCTACACCTTC.

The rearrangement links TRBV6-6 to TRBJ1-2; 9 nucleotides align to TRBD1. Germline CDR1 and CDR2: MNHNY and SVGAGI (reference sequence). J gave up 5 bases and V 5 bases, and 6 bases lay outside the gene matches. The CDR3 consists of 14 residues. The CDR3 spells CASSPGQGGYGYTF. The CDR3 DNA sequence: TGTGCCAGCAGTCCGGGACAGGGTGGATATGGCTACACCTTC.